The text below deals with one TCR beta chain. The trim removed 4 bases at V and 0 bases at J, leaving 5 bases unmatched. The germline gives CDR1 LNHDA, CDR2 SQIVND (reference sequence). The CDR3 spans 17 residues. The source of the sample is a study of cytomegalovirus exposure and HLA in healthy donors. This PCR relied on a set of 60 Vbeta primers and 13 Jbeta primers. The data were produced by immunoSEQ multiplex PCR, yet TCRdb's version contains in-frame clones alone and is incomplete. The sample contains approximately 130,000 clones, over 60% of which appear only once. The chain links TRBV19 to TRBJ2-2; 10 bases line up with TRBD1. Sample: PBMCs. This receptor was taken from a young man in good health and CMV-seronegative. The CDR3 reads CASSRQGAGPNTGELFF. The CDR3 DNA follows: TGTGCCAGTAGTAGACAGGGGGCTGGTCCGAACACCGGGGAGCTGTTTTTT.